The 27 T cell receptor beta chains below were found in one sample sequenced in a study of blood T cell repertoires in COVID-19. Profiling relied on immunoSEQ multiplex PCR, and the TCRdb table lists in-frame clones only, not all of them. This sample has roughly 300,000 clones; 70% to 90% occur once, and the top ten carry under 6%. Sequencing used PBMCs or T cells enriched from blood (not recorded which). The receptors shown here come from a woman in her thirties who had recovered from COVID-19.

The J gene is TRBJ2-1, the V gene TRBV7-3; D possibly corresponds to TRBD2 (7 bases). CDR3 length: 16 residues. Trimming cost V 1 base and J 4 bases, with 14 bases left between them. Germline-derived CDR1 and CDR2 are SGHTA and FQGTGA. The CDR3 spells CASSLSLGGLYNEQFF. CDR3 DNA sequence: TGTGCCAGCAGCTTAAGTCTCGGGGGGCTATACAATGAGCAGTTCTTC.

The CDR3 DNA reads as TGCGCCAGCAGCTTGGCGGGGGGGCCTACAGATACGCAGTATTTT. This translates into CASSLAGGPTDTQYF. This sequence joins TRBV5-1 and TRBJ2-3; 8 nucleotides match TRBD2. The germline V gene has CDR1 SGHRS and CDR2 YFSETQ. Trimming at V came to 0 bases and at J to 3 bases, leaving 3 bases not matched to a gene. The CDR3 length is 15 residues.

The chain carries TRBV12-3 or TRBV12-4 and TRBJ1-1; no clear D gene. This CDR3 is built from 13 residues. Trimming took off 4 bases at V and 5 bases at J, with 11 bases between the two ends. CDR3 in amino acids: CASSYGERTEAFF. Here the CDR3 DNA reads TGTGCCAGCAGTTATGGGGAGAGGACTGAAGCTTTCTTT.

This chain's CDR3 is CASRAREHYHSGNTIYF. The CDR3 coding sequence is TGTGCCAGCAGAGCCCGGGAACACTACCACTCTGGAAACACCATATATTTT. The chain carries TRBV6-4 and TRBJ1-3; D gene unclear. Germline CDR1 and CDR2: MRHNA and SNTAGT. V lost 6 bases and J 0 bases, leaving 18 bases between the germline ends. The CDR3 totals 17 residues.

This sequence joins TRBV19 and TRBJ1-4; D is unclear. Germline values: CDR1 LNHDA, CDR2 SQIVND (reference sequence). The CDR3 is 15 residues long. V lost 4 bases to trimming and J lost 8 bases, with 17 bases between them. In DNA, the CDR3 is TGTGCCAGTAGTAGAGGGTCTTCATTCCCGGAAAAACTGTTTTTT. Encoded protein: CASSRGSSFPEKLFF.

The sample holds many counts of this clone. J is TRBJ1-2 and V is TRBV7-9, with D possibly matching TRBD1 (6 bases). The ends were cut back, 8 bases at V and 8 bases at J, with 15 bases in the middle. The CDR3 extends over 12 amino acids. Per germline, CDR1 SEHNR and CDR2 FQNEAQ (reference sequence). CDR3 nucleotides: TGTGCCAGCCCAAGGGGGGGGAGCGGCTACACCTTC. Translating gives CASPRGGSGYTF.

V and J are TRBV5-4 and TRBJ1-2; D call uncertain. V was clipped by 0 bases and J by 4 bases, with 7 bases between them. The CDR3 length is 13 residues. The germline V gene encodes CDR1 SGHNT and CDR2 YYREEE (reference sequence). CDR3 loop: CASSLAGSYGYTF. DNA for the CDR3: TGTGCCAGCAGCTTGGCCGGGAGCTATGGCTACACCTTC.

The J gene is TRBJ1-4, the V gene TRBV7-2; 8 nucleotides match TRBD1. Germline values: CDR1 SGHTA, CDR2 FQGNSA. V dropped 5 bases and J dropped 8; count of bases not matched to a gene: 10. The CDR3 is 15 amino acids. The CDR3 DNA reads TGTGCCAGCAGCCCAAGGACAGGGCTTGGCGAAAAACTGTTTTTT. Translating it yields CASSPRTGLGEKLFF.

The chain carries TRBV5-1 and TRBJ2-1; maybe TRBD2 (6 bases). The CDR3 runs 15 residues. Germline V CDR1 and CDR2: SGHRS, YFSETQ. V lost 0 bases to trimming and J lost 5 bases, with 12 bases between them. The CDR3 bases are TGCGCCAGCAGCTTGGCCGGGAGTTTCGACAATGAGCAGTTCTTC. Translation: CASSLAGSFDNEQFF.

The chain links TRBV2 to TRBJ1-5; 7 bases align to TRBD1. The CDR3 is made up of 15 amino acids. Looked up from germline, CDR1 is SNHLY and CDR2 is FYNNEI. The junction had 9 bases not matched to a gene; V was cut back by 7 bases and J by 3 bases. This CDR3 is CASTPGQTINQPQHF. The CDR3 region has the DNA TGTGCCAGCACACCGGGACAGACGATCAATCAGCCCCAGCATTTT.

This rearrangement joins TRBV18 to TRBJ2-1, with a tentative D call TRBD1 (6 bases). The CDR3 consists of 14 residues. Trimming cost V 3 bases and J 8 bases, with 14 bases left between them. Germline values: CDR1 KGHSH, CDR2 LQKENI. The CDR3 region is CASSPESTGDEQFF. For the CDR3, the DNA is TGTGCCAGCTCACCCGAATCGACAGGCGATGAGCAGTTCTTC.

In the case of this clone: Other DNA variants within this sample encode the same CDR3. The chain combines TRBV27 with TRBJ2-7; D is perhaps TRBD1 (6 bases). The CDR3 sequence is 14 residues long. Deletions cut 2 bases from V and 2 bases from J, with 10 bases between. Germline V gene data show CDR1 as MNHEY and CDR2 as SMNVEV (reference sequence). The CDR3 DNA follows: TGTGCCAGCAGTTTAGGGCCAGGGGCCTACGAGCAGTACTTC. Translation gives CASSLGPGAYEQYF.

This clone showed up just a few times. V and J are TRBV7-2 and TRBJ1-1, with a weak D call TRBD1 (5 bases). Trimming stripped 1 base from V and 5 bases from J, with 11 bases between. This CDR3 has 14 residues. Germline V gene sequence: CDR1 SGHTA, CDR2 FQGNSA. In nucleotides, the CDR3 is TGTGCCAGCAGCTTAGGCGGGGGAGGGACTGAAGCTTTCTTT. Protein sequence: CASSLGGGGTEAFF.

The chain uses TRBV19 and TRBJ2-7; tentative D call: TRBD1 (5 bases). The germline V gene has CDR1 LNHDA and CDR2 SQIVND (reference sequence). The ends were cut back, 10 bases at V and 5 bases at J, with 21 bases in the middle. This CDR3 comprises 14 residues. CDR3 bases: TGTGCCACAGGAAATAACAGGAAGGAAGACGAGCAGTACTTC. Amino acid sequence: CATGNNRKEDEQYF.

V is TRBV4-1 and J is TRBJ2-7, with 7 bases lining up with TRBD1. There are 16 residues in the CDR3. J lost 0 bases, V lost 0 bases, and 5 bases had no gene match. Germline V lookup: CDR1 MGHRA, CDR2 YSYEKL. The CDR3 nucleotides are TGCGCCAGCAGCCAAGATACAGGGGTTGCCTCCTACGAGCAGTACTTC. Amino acid sequence: CASSQDTGVASYEQYF.

The chain employs TRBV2 and TRBJ1-1; 8 bases map to TRBD1. CDR3 length: 15 residues. With V trimmed by 6 bases and J by 6 bases, 12 bases remained unmatched. Germline CDR1 reads SNHLY; CDR2 reads FYNNEI. DNA of the CDR3: TGTGCCAGCAGCGACAGGACAGGGCGCGGCGCTGAAGCTTTCTTT. It specifies CASSDRTGRGAEAFF.

The chain links TRBV30 to TRBJ1-1; 7 bases line up with TRBD1. The CDR3 sequence is 13 residues long. From germline, CDR1 is GTSNPN and CDR2 SVGIG (reference sequence). J was trimmed by 4 bases and V by 3 bases; bases with no gene match: 5. This CDR3 is CAWRRQGGTEAFF. The DNA for the CDR3 is TGTGCCTGGAGACGACAGGGAGGCACTGAAGCTTTCTTT.

The chain recombines TRBV6-2 or TRBV6-3 with TRBJ2-1; 11 nucleotides align to TRBD2. This CDR3 comprises 17 residues. Germline V lookup: CDR1 MNHEY, CDR2 SVGEGT. The V and J ends lost 0 bases and 2 bases, in that order; junction bases with no gene match: 3. Here the CDR3 DNA reads TGTGCCAGCAGTTACTCGTCACTAGCGGGGGCCTACAATGAGCAGTTCTTC. It encodes CASSYSSLAGAYNEQFF.

The V call is TRBV29-1, the J call TRBJ1-1; D remains unclear. This CDR3 is 12 amino acids long. Germline V gene data show CDR1 as SQVTM and CDR2 as ANQGSEA. Trimming removed 2 bases from V and 4 bases from J, with 8 bases in between. In DNA, the CDR3 is TGCAGCGTTGAACCCCCTAGCACTGAAGCTTTCTTT. Protein sequence: CSVEPPSTEAFF.

This CDR3 reads CASRDRGFGELFF. DNA of the CDR3: TGTGCCAGCCGGGACAGGGGGTTCGGGGAGCTGTTTTTT. The chain employs TRBV2 and TRBJ2-2; 11 bases are shared with TRBD1. This CDR3 is built from 13 residues. Germline CDR1 SNHLY, CDR2 FYNNEI. Trimming cost V 8 bases and J 7 bases; bases outside gene matches: 3.

The chain uses TRBV27 and TRBJ2-7; 7 bases agree with TRBD2. CDR3 length: 14 residues. With 4 bases clipped from V and 2 bases from J, the junction kept 5 bases outside the gene matches. Germline CDR1 MNHEY, CDR2 SMNVEV (reference sequence). This chain's CDR3 is CASSSLAEPYEQYF. The DNA of the CDR3 is TGTGCCAGCAGTTCCCTAGCGGAACCCTACGAGCAGTACTTC.

The sample holds one count of this clone. The chain recombines TRBV6-5 with TRBJ1-2, with 8 bases identical to TRBD1. Germline trimming cut 7 bases from V and 4 bases from J; bases unmatched to any gene: 8. From germline, CDR1 is MNHEY and CDR2 SVGAGI. This CDR3 has 14 amino acids. The CDR3 spells CASNSGGAGYGYTF. The CDR3, as DNA: TGTGCCAGCAACTCAGGGGGCGCGGGCTATGGCTACACCTTC.

The chain carries TRBV10-3 and TRBJ1-1; a weak D match, TRBD1 (5 bases). CDR1 ENHRY and CDR2 SYGVKD come from the germline V gene. The V and J ends lost 3 bases and 1 base respectively, with 15 bases between them. This CDR3 spans 16 amino acids. The CDR3 DNA reads as TGTGCCATCAGTGAATTACCGGGACTGCAGAACACTGAAGCTTTCTTT. It is translated as CAISELPGLQNTEAFF.

The chain uses TRBV30 and TRBJ1-6, with no clear D. V was pared by 0 bases and J by 12 bases, with 24 bases between. The CDR3 is 17 residues long. The germline V gene has CDR1 GTSNPN and CDR2 SVGIG (reference sequence). CDR3 in DNA: TGTGCCTGGAGTGTGTTTAGCGGTTCCGTCTCGGGCTTACCCCTCCACTTT. This translates into CAWSVFSGSVSGLPLHF.

Only one count was recorded for this clone. The rearrangement uses TRBV20-1 and TRBJ1-1; D is uncertain. Germline V CDR1 and CDR2: DFQATT, SNEGSKA (reference sequence). V lost 3 bases to trimming and J lost 5 bases, with 13 bases between them. The CDR3 totals 13 residues. CDR3 region: CSASLGMSTEAFF. The CDR3 nucleotides read TGCAGTGCTAGTCTGGGCATGAGTACTGAAGCTTTCTTT.

This sequence joins TRBV5-5 and TRBJ2-1; 11 bases are shared with TRBD2. CDR1 and CDR2 from the germline V gene are SGHKS and YYEKEE (reference sequence). Trimming at V came to 4 bases and at J to 6 bases, leaving 15 bases not matched to a gene. CDR3 size: 18 residues. The chain's CDR3 is CASSPPPNLAGGGNEQFF. CDR3 in DNA: TGTGCCAGCAGCCCGCCTCCCAATCTAGCGGGGGGCGGCAATGAGCAGTTCTTC.

The V call is TRBV5-4, the J call TRBJ1-2, with a tentative D call TRBD1 (5 bases). Looked up from germline, CDR1 is SGHNT and CDR2 is YYREEE (reference sequence). Trimming pared 2 bases from V and 4 bases from J, leaving 9 bases between. This CDR3 has 13 residues. DNA of the CDR3: TGTGCCAGCAGCTTCAGGGCTAGCTATGGCTACACCTTC. Translated: CASSFRASYGYTF. The variable domain in full, completed from reference TRBV5-4 and TRBJ1-2, reads ETGVTQSPTHLIKTRGQQVTLRCSSQSGHNTVSWYQQALGQGPQFIFQYYREEENGRGNFPPRFSGLQFPNYSSELNVNALELDDSALYLCASSFRASYGYTFGSGTRLTVV.